A single sample gave rise to the 29 T cell receptor beta chains below, sequenced in a study of blood T cells in healthy people across ages (dated by TCRdb to 2013 to 2016). The library was generated by 5' RACE. Sequencer: Illumina HiSeq 2500. A second PCR of roughly 6 to 11 cycles was run with a J-beta primer mix and a sample-barcoded 5' primer. The public sequencing data were trimmed at Q25 with fastp and processed into clonotypes with MiXCR by TCRdb, which kept only in-frame beta chains. Merged by CDR3 protein, the rows form single entries marked with the most common genes and DNA. The sample table holds 800,000 to 950,000 distinct CDR3 sequences, of which 25% to 30% were seen once. The biggest ten clones account for roughly 10% of the sample. These data were likewise used in another study, on T cells of mothers and their children.

Material for sequencing was blood. Receptor source: a woman in her 40s in good health.

This clonotype showed up many times. J is TRBJ2-7 and V is TRBV7-9; D is uncertain. V dropped 3 bases and J dropped 6 bases, with 12 bases sitting between them. The CDR3 sequence is 13 residues long. CDR1 and CDR2 (germline): SEHNR, FQNEAQ (reference sequence). The CDR3 DNA reads as TGTGCCAGCAGCTTGTATTTCGGCACCGAGCAGTACTTC. It encodes CASSLYFGTEQYF.

The chain couples TRBV28 to TRBJ1-2; D is possibly TRBD1 (5 bases). CDR3 length: 12 amino acids. CDR1 is MDHEN and CDR2 is SYDVKM in the germline V gene. Between the trimmed V and J ends, which lost 4 bases and 12 bases, there was a span of 15 bases. CDR3 in amino acids: CASSYRGRGNTF. Written as DNA, the CDR3 is TGTGCCAGCAGTTATCGAGGTCGGGGCAACACCTTC.

The chain has TRBV20-1 and TRBJ2-1, with 9 bases that match TRBD2. Germline loops: CDR1 DFQATT, CDR2 SNEGSKA (reference sequence). V lost 3 bases to trimming and J lost 2 bases; unmatched junction nucleotides: 5. This CDR3 spans 15 amino acids. The CDR3 region is CSARALAGPYNEQFF. The CDR3 DNA reads as TGCAGTGCTAGGGCGCTAGCGGGGCCCTACAATGAGCAGTTCTTC.

This clonotype was found many times. This chain uses TRBV7-2 with TRBJ2-1; TRBD1 or TRBD2 may be the D gene (6 bases each). The CDR3 has 14 amino acids. The V gene lost 3 bases and the J gene lost 10 bases, with 16 bases spanning the gap. The germline V gene encodes CDR1 SGHTA and CDR2 FQGNSA. Here the CDR3 DNA reads TGTGCCAGCAGCTTCGGGGGACGGACAGAGGAGCAGTTCTTC. This gives the protein CASSFGGRTEEQFF.

This clonotype was seen ten or more times. The chain carries TRBV27 and TRBJ2-7; no clear D. The CDR3 runs 13 residues. Germline CDR1 is MNHEY and CDR2 is SMNVEV (reference sequence). V lost 0 bases and J 3 bases, leaving 6 bases between the germline ends. The CDR3 loop reads CASSLSENYEQYF. CDR3 DNA sequence: TGTGCCAGCAGTTTATCGGAAAACTACGAGCAGTACTTC.

In this sample, this clonotype turned up many times. The chain uses TRBV9 and TRBJ2-3; 10 bases map to TRBD2. Germline assignment: CDR1 SGDLS and CDR2 YYNGEE. The CDR3 covers 15 residues. V trimming: 1 base; J trimming: 2 bases; junction bases outside the gene matches: 1. CDR3 region: CASSVTSGVTDTQYF. The DNA for the CDR3 is TGTGCCAGCAGCGTAACTAGCGGGGTCACAGATACGCAGTATTTT.

The chain carries TRBV28 and TRBJ2-7; D is unclear. This CDR3 is built from 13 residues. The germline gives CDR1 MDHEN, CDR2 SYDVKM. The V gene lost 7 bases and the J gene lost 7 bases, with 17 bases spanning the gap. The CDR3, as DNA: TGTGCCAGCACTAGGTCCTCGTACAATGAGCAGTACTTC. It codes for CASTRSSYNEQYF.

This clonotype was observed at least ten times. V and J are TRBV6-4 and TRBJ2-3; 10 bases are a match to TRBD2. CDR3 length: 15 residues. J lost 4 bases, V lost 7 bases, and 8 bases had no gene match. Germline V lookup: CDR1 MRHNA, CDR2 SNTAGT. CDR3 in amino acids: CASTEGSGGPDTQYF. The DNA for the CDR3 is TGTGCCAGCACCGAGGGTAGCGGGGGGCCAGATACGCAGTATTTT.

This chain links TRBV5-1 with TRBJ2-2; 9 nucleotides line up with TRBD1. V gave up 0 bases and J gave up 4 bases; unmatched junction bases: 7. CDR1 and CDR2 from the germline V gene are SGHRS and YFSETQ. This CDR3 is 17 amino acids long. The CDR3 bases are TGCGCCAGCAGCTTGGTGTATGCGACAGGGGGCACCGGGGAGCTGTTTTTT. Its protein product is CASSLVYATGGTGELFF.

This clonotype was seen more than once but under ten times. The gene calls are TRBV29-1 and TRBJ2-1; D not resolved. Germline V gives CDR1 SQVTM, CDR2 ANQGSEA. V lost 6 bases, J lost 10 bases, and 10 bases lay in between. The CDR3 sequence is 10 residues long. CDR3 coding DNA: TGCAGCGTGTTATCTTACGAGCAGTTCTTC. It specifies CSVLSYEQFF.

This clonotype was picked up many times. This sequence joins TRBV5-1 and TRBJ2-7; TRBD1 is a possible D gene (7 bases). The CDR3 totals 14 residues. Germline CDR1 and CDR2: SGHRS and YFSETQ. Deletions cut 3 bases from V and 5 bases from J, with 15 bases between. The CDR3 protein is CASSSGGTLDEQYF. In DNA, the CDR3 is TGCGCCAGCAGCTCAGGGGGGACACTGGACGAGCAGTACTTC.

This clonotype showed up many times. This rearrangement joins TRBV27 to TRBJ2-4; TRBD1 might be the D (6 bases). The V gene's germline CDR1 is MNHEY and CDR2 SMNVEV (reference sequence). The CDR3 is 17 residues long. Trimming shortened V by 0 bases and J by 0 bases, and 12 bases separated the two germline ends. CDR3 in amino acids: CASSLSGQGLAKNIQYF. CDR3 nucleotides: TGTGCCAGCAGTTTATCCGGGCAGGGGCTAGCCAAAAACATTCAGTACTTC.

Comment on this clonotype: A much bigger clone sits one base away, suggesting this may be a read error. This chain joins TRBV29-1 and TRBJ2-1; D is uncertain. The tail of the sequence fits TRBJ2-7 better, so the J call may be wrong. This CDR3 comprises 11 residues. CDR1 and CDR2 (germline): SQVTM, ANQGSEA. The CDR3 is CSVDSYNEQYF. DNA of the CDR3: TGCAGCGTTGACAGCTACAATGAGCAGTACTTC.

This clonotype was seen repeatedly, ten times or more. This rearrangement joins TRBV18 to TRBJ2-7; 10 nucleotides align to TRBD2. J lost 3 bases, V lost 5 bases, and 10 bases had no gene match. CDR1 KGHSH and CDR2 LQKENI come from the germline V gene. This CDR3 has 16 amino acids. CDR3 residues: CASSKSGTSGNYEQYF. CDR3 DNA sequence: TGTGCCAGCTCAAAGTCGGGAACTAGCGGGAACTACGAGCAGTACTTC.

The chain combines TRBV20-1 with TRBJ2-7; 10 bases map to TRBD2. Looked up from germline, CDR1 is DFQATT and CDR2 is SNEGSKA (reference sequence). The V and J ends lost 0 bases and 5 bases, in that order; junction bases with no gene match: 7. The CDR3 spans 15 residues. CDR3 sequence: CSARDLTSGVNEQYF. The CDR3 nucleotides read TGCAGTGCTAGAGATCTAACTAGCGGGGTCAACGAGCAGTACTTC.

Ten or more counts support this clonotype. V gene TRBV9 combines with J gene TRBJ2-5; the match to TRBD2 covers 9 bases. Germline V gene data show CDR1 as SGDLS and CDR2 as YYNGEE. With 0 bases clipped from V and 2 bases from J, the junction kept 11 bases outside the gene matches. CDR3 length: 18 residues. DNA of the CDR3: TGTGCCAGCAGCGTAGGATTACTAGCGGGCGGGGTTCAAGAGACCCAGTACTTC. Translated: CASSVGLLAGGVQETQYF.

Turning to this clonotype: This may come from a read error, since a much larger clone is one base off. The gene calls are TRBV4-3 and TRBJ2-3, with D possibly called TRBD1 or TRBD2 (6 bases each). Germline-derived CDR1 and CDR2 are LGHNA and YSLEER. CDR3 length: 16 amino acids. Trimming left V 4 bases short and J 5 bases short, with 19 bases between. The CDR3 protein is CASSPRMGGSVDTQYF. The CDR3 DNA reads TGCGCCAGCAGCCCGCGGATGGGGGGCAGCGTAGATACGCAGTATTTT.

This chain connects TRBV12-3 or TRBV12-4 to TRBJ2-5, with D perhaps being TRBD1 or TRBD2 (5 bases each). The better agreement between TRBJ2-1 and the DNA end casts doubt on the J call. The CDR3 has 13 residues. The CDR3 region has the DNA TGTGCCAGCAGTTTTCGGGGCCAAGAGACCCAGTTCTTC. Translating gives CASSFRGQETQFF.

This clonotype was observed at least ten times. The chain is built from TRBV7-2 and TRBJ1-2; D is uncertain. The germline V gene has CDR1 SGHTA and CDR2 FQGNSA. Trimming left V 5 bases short and J 8 bases short, with 21 bases between. This CDR3 is built from 15 residues. CDR3 protein: CASSRPRVGIYGYTF. DNA for the CDR3: TGTGCCAGCAGCCGTCCTAGAGTGGGTATCTACGGCTACACCTTC. Variable domain in full (rest from reference TRBV7-2 and TRBJ1-2): GAGVSQSPSNKVTEKGKDVELRCDPISGHTALYWYRQSLGQGLEFLIYFQGNSAPDKSGLPSDRFSAERTGGSVSTLTIQRTQQEDSAVYLCASSRPRVGIYGYTFGSGTRLTVV.

This clonotype was counted ten times or more. The rearrangement links TRBV29-1 to TRBJ2-7; tentatively, D is TRBD2 (6 bases). Germline assignment: CDR1 SQVTM and CDR2 ANQGSEA. V gave up 6 bases and J gave up 0 bases, with 18 bases separating them. The CDR3 runs 15 residues. CDR3 in DNA: TGCAGCGTGGTCGGGGGATTACACTCCTCCTACGAGCAGTACTTC. Protein sequence: CSVVGGLHSSYEQYF.

Many counts were recorded for this clonotype. The chain has TRBV6-6 and TRBJ2-1; 8 nucleotides align to TRBD1. V lost 5 bases, J lost 3 bases, and 9 bases stayed unmatched. Germline V CDR1 and CDR2: MNHNY, SVGAGI (reference sequence). The CDR3 runs 16 residues. The CDR3 DNA follows: TGTGCCAGCAGTCGCGATCGGACAGGGATCTACAATGAGCAGTTCTTC. It yields the protein CASSRDRTGIYNEQFF.

V usage is TRBV29-1 and J usage is TRBJ2-1; 12 bases agree with TRBD2. Germline assignment: CDR1 SQVTM and CDR2 ANQGSEA. With V trimmed by 6 bases and J by 0 bases, 9 bases remained unmatched. CDR3 size: 17 residues. CDR3 bases: TGCAGCGTGTCCGGGACTAGCGGGTTGAGCTCCTACAATGAGCAGTTCTTC. This encodes CSVSGTSGLSSYNEQFF.

There are many counts of this clonotype. The J gene is TRBJ2-7, the V gene TRBV30, with D unclear. Germline-derived CDR1 and CDR2 are GTSNPN and SVGIG (reference sequence). The germline V and J ends were trimmed by 0 bases and 3 bases, with 9 bases remaining between them. The CDR3 length is 13 residues. CDR3 in DNA: TGTGCCTGGAGTGTTTCGAACAGCTACGAGCAGTACTTC. It specifies CAWSVSNSYEQYF.

As for this clonotype: This may be a read error: a much more frequent sequence differs by one nucleotide. The chain carries TRBV11-2 and TRBJ1-2; 7 bases map to TRBD1. Germline trimming cut 4 bases from V and 4 bases from J; bases unmatched to any gene: 6. Germline V gene lookup returns CDR1 SGHAT and CDR2 FQNNGV. The CDR3 has 14 residues. This chain's CDR3 is CASSSGTASYGYTF. In DNA, the CDR3 is TGTGCCAGCAGCTCCGGGACAGCTAGCTATGGCTACACCTTC.

The chain joins TRBV11-2 to TRBJ2-7, with a weak D call TRBD1 (6 bases). The CDR3 has 14 residues. Germline values: CDR1 SGHAT, CDR2 FQNNGV. Trimming left V 5 bases short and J 2 bases short, with 13 bases between. The CDR3 DNA reads as TGTGCCAGCAGCACGGACAGAATTACCTACGAGCAGTACTTC. Its protein is CASSTDRITYEQYF.

V usage is TRBV12-3 or TRBV12-4 and J usage is TRBJ1-2; D might be TRBD1 (5 bases). This CDR3 comprises 14 residues. V lost 8 bases and J 0 bases, leaving 13 bases between the germline ends. The CDR3 reads CASATGTSNYGYTF. The CDR3 DNA is TGTGCCAGCGCGACCGGGACTTCTAACTATGGCTACACCTTC.

The V gene is TRBV7-9, the J gene TRBJ1-5; 8 bases agree with TRBD1. Germline V gives CDR1 SEHNR, CDR2 FQNEAQ (reference sequence). The CDR3 extends over 14 amino acids. The V segment lost 8 bases and the J segment 1 base; nucleotides outside the gene matches: 4. The CDR3, as DNA: TGTGCCAGCGGGGACAGGTGGAGCAATCAGCCCCAGCATTTT. The encoded protein is CASGDRWSNQPQHF.

This clonotype was counted a few times. This may be a read error: a much more frequent sequence differs by one nucleotide. The chain has TRBV4-1 and TRBJ1-2, with 8 bases that match TRBD1. Germline CDR1 MGHRA, CDR2 YSYEKL. The CDR3 sequence is 17 residues long. CDR3 sequence: CAGSQRAPGQDSYGYTF. In nucleotides, the CDR3 is TGCGCCGGCAGCCAAAGGGCTCCGGGACAGGACAGCTATGGCTACACCTTC.

The chain recombines TRBV14 with TRBJ2-1; 8 bases fit TRBD1. The V gene's germline CDR1 is SGHDN and CDR2 FVKESK. The CDR3 extends over 15 amino acids. V shed 5 bases, J shed 4 bases, and the junction held 7 bases outside the gene matches. In DNA form, the CDR3 reads TGTGCCAGCAGCTCGGACAGGGCCAGGTACAATGAGCAGTTCTTC. Amino acid sequence: CASSSDRARYNEQFF.